The present TCR beta chain was sequenced within a study of T cells in Graves' hyperthyroidism and ophthalmopathy. Study as a whole: It was at initial diagnosis, before any treatment, that peripheral blood was collected.

This CDR3 spans 15 amino acids. Trimming shortened V by 7 bases and J by 0 bases, and 13 bases separated the two germline ends. Germline CDR1 reads SNHLY; CDR2 reads FYNNEI. Using RNA transcripts as the source, TCR beta CDR3 regions were amplified. Using the HTBI primer set, a first-round RT-PCR was run on the TCR CDR3. In TCRdb, the multiplex PCR reads were re-called with MiXCR into one record per CDR3 protein. The data hold under 350,000 distinct CDR3 sequences, with 20% to 25% observed a single time. Calling Graves' hyperthyroidism stable meant ophthalmopathy did not progress within 18 months. The sample comprised blood. The J gene is TRBJ2-4, the V gene TRBV2; D is uncertain. The TCR originated in a woman between 50 and 59 years old with Graves' hyperthyroidism. The CDR3 protein is CASMDKLLAKNIQYF. CDR3 nucleotides: TGTGCCAGCATGGATAAATTACTAGCCAAAAACATTCAGTACTTC.